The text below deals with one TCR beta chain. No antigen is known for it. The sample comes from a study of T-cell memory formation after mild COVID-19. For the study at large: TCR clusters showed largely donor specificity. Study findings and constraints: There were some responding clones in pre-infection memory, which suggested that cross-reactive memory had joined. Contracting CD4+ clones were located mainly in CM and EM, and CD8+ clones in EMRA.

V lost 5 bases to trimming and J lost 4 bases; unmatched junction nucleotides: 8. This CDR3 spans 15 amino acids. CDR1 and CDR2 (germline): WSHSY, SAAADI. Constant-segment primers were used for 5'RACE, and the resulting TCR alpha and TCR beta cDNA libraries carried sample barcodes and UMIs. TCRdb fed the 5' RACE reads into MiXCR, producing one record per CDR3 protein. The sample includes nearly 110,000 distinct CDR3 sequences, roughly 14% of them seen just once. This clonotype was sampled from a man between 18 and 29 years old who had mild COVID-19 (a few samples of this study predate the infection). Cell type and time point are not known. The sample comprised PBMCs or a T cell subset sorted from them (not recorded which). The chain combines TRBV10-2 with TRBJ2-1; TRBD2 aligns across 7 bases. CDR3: CASSPQRDYYNEQFF. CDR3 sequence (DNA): TGCGCCAGCAGTCCTCAGCGGGACTATTACAATGAGCAGTTCTTC.